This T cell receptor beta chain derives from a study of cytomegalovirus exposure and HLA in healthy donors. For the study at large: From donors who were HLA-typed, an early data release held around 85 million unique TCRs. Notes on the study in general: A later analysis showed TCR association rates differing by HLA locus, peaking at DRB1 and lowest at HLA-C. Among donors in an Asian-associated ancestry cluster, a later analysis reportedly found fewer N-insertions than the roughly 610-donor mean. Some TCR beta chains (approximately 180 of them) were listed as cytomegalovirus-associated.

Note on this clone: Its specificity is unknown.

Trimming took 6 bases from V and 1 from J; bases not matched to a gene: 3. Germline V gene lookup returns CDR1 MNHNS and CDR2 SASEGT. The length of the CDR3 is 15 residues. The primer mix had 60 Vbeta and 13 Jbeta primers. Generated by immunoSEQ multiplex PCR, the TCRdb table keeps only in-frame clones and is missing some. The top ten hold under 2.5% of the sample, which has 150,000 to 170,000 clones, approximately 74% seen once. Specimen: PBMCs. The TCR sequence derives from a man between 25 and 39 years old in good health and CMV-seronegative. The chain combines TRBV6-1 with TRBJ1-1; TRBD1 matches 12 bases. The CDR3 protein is CASRGQGARNTEAFF. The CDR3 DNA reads TGTGCCAGCAGGGGACAGGGGGCAAGGAACACTGAAGCTTTCTTT.